These 28 T cell receptor beta chains were sequenced from one sample in a study of Graves' ophthalmopathy and Graves' hyperthyroidism (dated by TCRdb to 2017 to 2018). The sequencing machine was an Illumina HiSeq 2000. For repertoire sequencing, TCR beta CDR3 regions were amplified from RNA transcripts. The first round was an RT-PCR using HTBI primers with the Qiagen OneStep RT-PCR kit, and this first round was followed by a second-round multiplex PCR, then size selection and purification. The public reads were reanalyzed by TCRdb: fastp trimming at Q25, MiXCR alignment, in-frame beta chains only. Every CDR3 protein is listed once, alongside the most common genes and DNA of its rows. In all, the sample holds approximately 1.2 million distinct CDR3 sequences, and about two fifths of those were seen once. The ten largest clones capture approximately 10% of the sample. Sequencing was carried out using peripheral blood or thyroid tissue (not recorded which). These receptor sequences come from an adult man with Graves' hyperthyroidism.

A few counts support this clonotype. V gene TRBV7-2 combines with J gene TRBJ2-7, with a weak D call TRBD1 (6 bases). Trimming left V 1 base short and J 2 bases short, with 15 bases between. There are 16 residues in the CDR3. The germline gives CDR1 SGHTA, CDR2 FQGNSA. CDR3 bases: TGTGCCAGCAGCTTAGGTCGGCAGGGGTCTCCCTACGAGCAGTACTTC. Its translation is CASSLGRQGSPYEQYF.

There are many counts of this clonotype. This chain uses TRBV2 with TRBJ1-2; a possible D gene is TRBD1 (5 bases). Germline lookup yields CDR1 SNHLY and CDR2 FYNNEI. The CDR3 extends over 14 amino acids. V dropped 5 bases and J dropped 4 bases, with 14 bases sitting between them. CDR3 region: CASSRGTASYGYTF. The CDR3 bases are TGTGCCAGCAGTCGAGGGACGGCGAGCTATGGCTACACCTTC. Full variable domain (remainder filled in from reference TRBV2 and TRBJ1-2): EPEVTQTPSHQVTQMGQEVILRCVPISNHLYFYWYRQILGQKVEFLVSFYNNEISEKSEIFDDQFSVERPDGSNFTLKIRSTKLEDSAMYFCASSRGTASYGYTFGSGTRLTVV.

The chain employs TRBV29-1 and TRBJ2-2, with a weak D call TRBD1 (6 bases). Trimming stripped 7 bases from V and 9 bases from J, with 18 bases between. Looked up from germline, CDR1 is SQVTM and CDR2 is ANQGSEA. The CDR3 totals 13 residues. In DNA, the CDR3 is TGCAGCGGTACAGGGATGATTCTACGGGAGCTGTTTTTT. Protein sequence: CSGTGMILRELFF.

The table lists this clonotype with many counts. This sequence joins TRBV29-1 and TRBJ1-1; no clear D. Germline-derived CDR1 and CDR2 are SQVTM and ANQGSEA. Trimming removed 6 bases from V and 11 bases from J, with 7 bases in between. The CDR3 loop spans 8 amino acids. CDR3 nucleotide sequence: TGCAGCGTCCCGGGGGCTTTCTTT. This codes for CSVPGAFF.

The chain is built from TRBV20-1 and TRBJ1-1, with a weak D call TRBD1 (5 bases). The CDR3 loop spans 13 amino acids. V lost 5 bases to trimming and J lost 3 bases, with 13 bases between them. Germline values: CDR1 DFQATT, CDR2 SNEGSKA (reference sequence). The CDR3 DNA is TGCAGTGCTTTCAGGGTGGAGGACACTGAAGCTTTCTTT. This codes for CSAFRVEDTEAFF.

This clonotype was seen many times. This chain uses TRBV7-6 with TRBJ2-7; 7 bases agree with TRBD1. This CDR3 has 14 amino acids. CDR1 is SGHVS, CDR2 FNYEAQ, per germline. Germline trimming cut 2 bases from V and 5 bases from J; bases unmatched to any gene: 6. The DNA of the CDR3 is TGTGCCAGCAGCTTAACAGGGGCTCGCAACGAGCAGTACTTC. As protein: CASSLTGARNEQYF.

On this clonotype: One end of the junction does not line up with germline, which may come from a read error. This rearrangement joins TRBV25-1 to TRBJ1-5; 9 nucleotides match TRBD1. The CDR3 is 14 residues long. Germline V gene lookup returns CDR1 MGHDK and CDR2 SYGVNS. CDR3 sequence reads: CANSEGQGGQPQHF. The CDR3 nucleotides read TGTGCCAACAGTGAGGGACAGGGCGGCCAGCCCCAGCATTTT.

This clonotype has ten or more counts. This chain connects TRBV9 to TRBJ2-2, with 8 bases aligning to TRBD1. The CDR3 sequence is 16 residues long. Germline V gives CDR1 SGDLS, CDR2 YYNGEE. Trimming at V came to 7 bases and at J to 2 bases, leaving 10 bases not matched to a gene. CDR3 protein: CASHVGQGTNTGELFF. The CDR3 DNA reads TGTGCCAGCCACGTAGGACAGGGAACAAACACCGGGGAGCTGTTTTTT.

The sample holds many counts of this clonotype. The chain recombines TRBV7-8 with TRBJ2-5, with D unresolved. This CDR3 contains 15 residues. Between the trimmed V and J ends, which lost 7 bases and 2 bases, there was a span of 17 bases. Germline lookup yields CDR1 SGHVS and CDR2 FQNEAQ. CDR3 sequence: CASTLPAGRQETQYF. The CDR3 DNA sequence: TGTGCCAGCACCCTTCCGGCAGGACGTCAAGAGACCCAGTACTTC. Full variable domain (remainder filled in from reference TRBV7-8 and TRBJ2-5): GAGVSQSPRYKVAKRGQDVALRCDPISGHVSLFWYQQALGQGPEFLTYFQNEAQLDKSGLPSDRFFAERPEGSVSTLKIQRTQQEDSAVYLCASTLPAGRQETQYFGPGTRLLVL.

This chain joins TRBV19 and TRBJ2-7; D uncertain. Germline V CDR1 and CDR2: LNHDA, SQIVND (reference sequence). The CDR3 length is 16 residues. V was pared by 4 bases and J by 0 bases, with 16 bases between. The CDR3 region has the DNA TGTGCCAGTAGTACCTCGTGGGAACTGAACTCCTACGAGCAGTACTTC. It encodes CASSTSWELNSYEQYF.

V and J are TRBV12-3 or TRBV12-4 and TRBJ2-2; D could derive from TRBD1 or TRBD2 (5 bases each). CDR3 length: 16 residues. Trimming removed 3 bases at V and 5 bases at J, with 16 bases between. CDR3 nucleotide sequence: TGTGCCAGCAGTTTTGGGGCGGGCCAGGGAACCGGGGAGCTGTTTTTT. Its protein product is CASSFGAGQGTGELFF.

This clonotype was observed at least ten times. The chain has TRBV4-1 and TRBJ2-5, with D hard to call. The V and J ends lost 1 base and 1 base respectively, with 7 bases between them. Germline assignment: CDR1 MGHRA and CDR2 YSYEKL. This CDR3 region has 14 residues. The CDR3 bases are TGCGCCAGCAGCCAAGTGGCAGTCCAAGAGACCCAGTACTTC. Translation gives CASSQVAVQETQYF.

This clonotype has ten or more counts. This sequence joins TRBV4-1 and TRBJ2-5, with D unresolved. The germline V gene encodes CDR1 MGHRA and CDR2 YSYEKL. Trimming shortened V by 2 bases and J by 0 bases, and 7 bases separated the two germline ends. CDR3 length: 14 amino acids. CDR3 nucleotides: TGCGCCAGCAGCCAACATCGGGACCAAGAGACCCAGTACTTC. Translated: CASSQHRDQETQYF.

The genes are TRBV7-9 and TRBJ1-4; TRBD1 aligns across 7 bases. With V trimmed by 5 bases and J by 8 bases, 11 bases remained unmatched. CDR1 and CDR2 from the germline V gene are SEHNR and FQNEAQ (reference sequence). The CDR3 contains 15 residues. The DNA for the CDR3 is TGTGCCAGCAGCCAAGCAAACAGGGGTGGCGAAAAACTGTTTTTT. It specifies CASSQANRGGEKLFF.

The CDR3 DNA is TGCAGTGCTAGTGCAGGACAGTCTTTACAAGAGACCCAGTACTTC. Amino acids: CSASAGQSLQETQYF. V and J are TRBV20-1 and TRBJ2-5, with D perhaps matching TRBD1 (6 bases). Trimming left V 3 bases short and J 2 bases short, with 16 bases between. Germline CDR1 and CDR2: DFQATT and SNEGSKA (reference sequence). The CDR3 runs 15 residues.

This chain links TRBV29-1 with TRBJ2-5; a possible D gene is TRBD2 (6 bases). This CDR3 has 10 amino acids. Trimming shortened V by 6 bases and J by 7 bases, and 9 bases separated the two germline ends. The germline CDR1 and CDR2 sequences are SQVTM and ANQGSEA. The CDR3 reads CSVRRGTQYF. CDR3 nucleotides: TGCAGCGTGAGGAGGGGGACCCAGTACTTC.

This clonotype was seen a handful of times. The J gene is TRBJ1-1, the V gene TRBV4-3; D uncertain. V lost 0 bases and J 2 bases, leaving 7 bases between the germline ends. CDR1 and CDR2 (germline): LGHNA, YSLEER. This CDR3 is 14 amino acids long. CDR3 bases: TGCGCCAGCAGCCAAGAAGTGGGTAACACTGAAGCTTTCTTT. Translating it yields CASSQEVGNTEAFF.

At least ten counts were recorded for this clonotype. The rearrangement links TRBV7-9 to TRBJ1-3; D ambiguous. V shed 1 base and J shed 3 bases, with 7 bases lying between them. This CDR3 contains 14 residues. The germline V gene encodes CDR1 SEHNR and CDR2 FQNEAQ (reference sequence). The DNA for the CDR3 is TGTGCCAGCAGCTTAGGGGGATTTGGAAACACCATATATTTT. Residues: CASSLGGFGNTIYF.

This clonotype was counted many times. CDR3 DNA sequence: TGTGCCAGCAGTTCCCCGAGGACAGGAACTCCGGAGCAGTACTTC. Its protein is CASSSPRTGTPEQYF. V is TRBV7-9 and J is TRBJ2-7; 7 nucleotides match TRBD1. J lost 7 bases, V lost 6 bases, and 15 bases had no gene match. CDR1 is SEHNR, CDR2 FQNEAQ, per germline (reference sequence). The CDR3 spans 15 residues.

In its sample, this clonotype was seen many times. J is TRBJ2-5 and V is TRBV9; D uncertain. V was shortened by 0 bases and J by 5 bases, with 11 bases between the two germline ends. CDR1 is SGDLS, CDR2 YYNGEE, per germline. CDR3 length equals 14 residues. The CDR3 here is CASSVVPGSETQYF. The CDR3 DNA is TGTGCCAGCAGCGTAGTTCCAGGATCGGAGACCCAGTACTTC.

The chain recombines TRBV7-2 with TRBJ1-2, with D perhaps matching TRBD1 (5 bases). The CDR3 runs to 14 residues. In germline, CDR1 is SGHTA, CDR2 FQGNSA. V lost 0 bases, J lost 5 bases, and 10 bases lay in between. CDR3: CASSLADRPYGYTF. The CDR3 DNA is TGTGCCAGCAGCTTAGCCGACAGACCTTATGGCTACACCTTC.

The chain employs TRBV6-5 and TRBJ2-7; D not resolved. The CDR3 has 12 amino acids. Germline V CDR1 and CDR2: MNHEY, SVGAGI. The V end lost 7 bases, the J end lost 6 bases, and 13 bases lay between the germline ends. The DNA for the CDR3 is TGTGCCAGCAATCCAGGATACGGCGAGCAGTACTTC. Residues: CASNPGYGEQYF.

There are many counts of this clonotype. The rearrangement joins TRBV12-3 or TRBV12-4 to TRBJ1-5; TRBD1 is a possible D gene (6 bases). V was trimmed by 5 bases and J by 7 bases, leaving 18 bases between them. This CDR3 has 15 amino acids. CDR3 DNA: TGTGCCAGCAGTGTTCAAATTGGGGGCGGGCAGCCCCAGCATTTT. Translation gives CASSVQIGGGQPQHF.

This clonotype has ten or more counts. This chain links TRBV29-1 with TRBJ1-1; a possible D gene is TRBD1 (5 bases). Germline CDR1 reads SQVTM; CDR2 reads ANQGSEA. The CDR3 is 15 residues long. With 7 bases removed from V and 1 base from J, the gap between germline ends came to 19 bases. The CDR3 sequence: CSAKTTGGGNTEAFF. In DNA form, the CDR3 reads TGCAGCGCCAAAACTACTGGTGGGGGGAACACTGAAGCTTTCTTT.

This chain uses TRBV20-1 with TRBJ1-2; tentative D call: TRBD1 (6 bases). In germline, CDR1 is DFQATT, CDR2 SNEGSKA (reference sequence). The V end lost 5 bases, the J end lost 8 bases, and 21 bases lay between the germline ends. The CDR3 covers 14 residues. For the CDR3, the DNA is TGCAGTGCTGAGAGTTCCACTGGACAGACGGGCTACACCTTC. Protein product: CSAESSTGQTGYTF.

This clonotype was detected only a few times. The chain has TRBV7-8 and TRBJ2-7, with 11 bases identical to TRBD2. Germline assignment: CDR1 SGHVS and CDR2 FQNEAQ. The V gene end was trimmed by 6 bases and the J gene end by 2 bases; junction bases not matched to a gene: 6. The CDR3 consists of 15 residues. The DNA of the CDR3 is TGTGCCAGCAGAGGGAATAGCGGGAGGGCCTACGAGCAGTACTTC. Its translation: CASRGNSGRAYEQYF.

The table lists this clonotype with a count of one. This is likely a read error, given that the CDR3 carries no conserved phenylalanine or tryptophan at its end. It is unclear where the CDR3 begins or ends on the DNA, so no DNA is shown, and the CDR3 is as TCRdb lists it. The genes are TRBV20-1 and TRBJ1-2; TRBD1, as called in the table, went unchecked against the DNA. The length of the CDR3 is 12 amino acids, counting both ends. Germline CDR1 and CDR2: DFQATT and SNEGSKA (reference sequence). The chain's CDR3 is CSAKDPGGADPY.

This clonotype came up many times. The chain joins TRBV10-3 to TRBJ1-2, with 9 bases identical to TRBD1. V shed 10 bases, J shed 6 bases, and the junction held 12 bases outside the gene matches. CDR1 is ENHRY and CDR2 is SYGVKD in the germline V gene. CDR3 length: 14 amino acids. The CDR3 nucleotides are TGTGCCACGACGTACCGGGACAGGGAGGATGGCTACACCTTC. This encodes CATTYRDREDGYTF.